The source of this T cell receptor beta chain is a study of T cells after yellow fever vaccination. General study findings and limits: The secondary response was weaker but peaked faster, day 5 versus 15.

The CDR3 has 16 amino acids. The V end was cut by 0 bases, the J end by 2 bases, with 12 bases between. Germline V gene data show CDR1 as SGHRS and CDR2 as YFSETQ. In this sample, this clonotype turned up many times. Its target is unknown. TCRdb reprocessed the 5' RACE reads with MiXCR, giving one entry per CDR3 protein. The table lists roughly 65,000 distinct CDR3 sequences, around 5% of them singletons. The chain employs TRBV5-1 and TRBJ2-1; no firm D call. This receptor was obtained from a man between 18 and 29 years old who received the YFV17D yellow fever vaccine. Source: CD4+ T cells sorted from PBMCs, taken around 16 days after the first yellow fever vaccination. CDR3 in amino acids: CASSLEARITYNEQFF. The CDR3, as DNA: TGCGCCAGCAGCTTGGAGGCGAGAATCACCTACAATGAGCAGTTCTTC.